Following are 19 T cell receptor beta chains from one sample sequenced in a study of T-cell reconstitution after alpha-beta-depleted transplantation in children. Unique molecular identifiers featured in how the TCRbeta library was prepared. TCRdb recomputed calls from the PCR reads with MiXCR, one row per CDR3 protein. The profile shows 230,000 or so distinct CDR3 sequences, more than 10% of them singletons. The sample consisted of PBMCs from the stem cell graft donor, taken from the stem cell graft. All receptors derive from a human donor who donated a stem cell graft to a child with acute lymphoblastic leukemia.

The chain joins TRBV4-1 to TRBJ2-3, with a tentative D call TRBD2 (5 bases). The CDR3 runs 17 residues. Trimming left V 4 bases short and J 0 bases short, with 17 bases between. CDR1 is MGHRA and CDR2 is YSYEKL in the germline V gene. CDR3 region: CASSRAPRAFSTDTQYF. CDR3 sequence (DNA): TGCGCCAGCAGCCGGGCCCCGAGGGCCTTCAGCACAGATACGCAGTATTTT.

This clonotype was picked up many times. V gene TRBV12-3 or TRBV12-4 combines with J gene TRBJ2-2; unclear D gene. V lost 6 bases, J lost 4 bases, and 18 bases lay in between. This CDR3 region has 16 residues. CDR3 sequence (DNA): TGTGCCAGCAGCTACCCGGTTAAGGCCAGCACCGGGGAGCTGTTTTTT. Protein: CASSYPVKASTGELFF.

The sample holds many counts of this clonotype. The chain combines TRBV12-3 or TRBV12-4 with TRBJ1-1, with D possibly matching TRBD1 (6 bases). The CDR3 has 13 residues. The V end was cut by 4 bases, the J end by 5 bases, with 11 bases between. The DNA for the CDR3 is TGTGCCAGCAGTTCTCAGGGGAGGACTGAAGCTTTCTTT. Translated, it gives CASSSQGRTEAFF.

About this clonotype: This may be a read error, as it is one base from a much larger clone. The DNA of the CDR3 is TGTGCCAGCAGTCGGACTAGCGGCAATACCTACGACCAGTACTTC. Translation gives CASSRTSGNTYDQYF. This chain links TRBV12-3 or TRBV12-4 with TRBJ2-7, with 10 bases identical to TRBD2. The CDR3 is 15 amino acids.

The chain employs TRBV6-2 or TRBV6-3 and TRBJ1-3, with D unresolved. The CDR3 spans 14 residues. The V end lost 6 bases, the J end lost 2 bases, and 11 bases lay between the germline ends. Germline V gene data show CDR1 as MNHEY and CDR2 as SVGEGT. CDR3 protein: CASRRDGAGNTIYF. CDR3 DNA sequence: TGTGCCAGCAGGCGCGACGGGGCTGGAAACACCATATATTTT.

The chain couples TRBV5-6 to TRBJ2-2; possibly TRBD2 for D (6 bases). The CDR3 sequence is 17 residues long. Deletions cut 1 base from V and 2 bases from J, with 15 bases between. Per germline, CDR1 SGHDT and CDR2 YYEEEE. The CDR3 is CASSLIRASVNTGELFF. In DNA form, the CDR3 reads TGTGCCAGCAGCTTGATAAGGGCTAGCGTAAACACCGGGGAGCTGTTTTTT.

This clonotype has ten or more counts. CDR3 sequence reads: CSARDGGRKTEAFF. CDR3 bases: TGCAGTGCTAGAGATGGGGGCAGGAAGACTGAAGCTTTCTTT. The chain uses TRBV20-1 and TRBJ1-1, with D possibly being TRBD1 (6 bases). CDR1 is DFQATT and CDR2 is SNEGSKA in the germline V gene (reference sequence). The CDR3 runs 14 residues. Trimming cost V 0 bases and J 5 bases, with 13 bases left between them.

The sample holds many counts of this clonotype. The chain employs TRBV6-2 or TRBV6-3 and TRBJ2-1; 9 nucleotides agree with TRBD2. In germline, CDR1 is MNHEY, CDR2 SVGEGT. V was clipped by 2 bases and J by 4 bases; unmatched bases: 6. The CDR3 consists of 16 residues. Here the CDR3 DNA reads TGTGCCAGCAGTTACGAGGCTAGCGGGGTATACAATGAGCAGTTCTTC. Protein: CASSYEASGVYNEQFF.

V usage is TRBV5-1 and J usage is TRBJ2-2; 9 nucleotides match TRBD1. V was clipped by 4 bases and J by 1 base; unmatched bases: 2. Per germline, CDR1 SGHRS and CDR2 YFSETQ. The CDR3 spans 15 residues. The CDR3 reads CASSGDRVNTGELFF. CDR3 nucleotide sequence: TGCGCCAGCAGCGGGGACAGGGTGAACACCGGGGAGCTGTTTTTT.

This clonotype showed up many times. CDR3 region: CASSLTGRIYTF. CDR3 bases: TGTGCCAGCAGTCTTACTGGGCGGATTTACACCTTC. The chain carries TRBV28 and TRBJ1-2, with D unresolved. This CDR3 has 12 amino acids. With 5 bases removed from V and 11 bases from J, the gap between germline ends came to 15 bases. CDR1 MDHEN and CDR2 SYDVKM come from the germline V gene.

As concerns this clonotype: This could be a read error, since a much larger clone is one nucleotide away. The CDR3, as DNA: TGCAGCGTCTACCTTGACGGCACAGATGCGCAGTATTTT. Translating it yields CSVYLDGTDAQYF. The chain combines TRBV29-1 with TRBJ2-3; no firm D call. The CDR3 spans 13 residues. Germline CDR1 SQVTM, CDR2 ANQGSEA.

There are many counts of this clonotype. The CDR3 reads CASSLESGGSYEQYF. CDR3 DNA sequence: TGTGCCAGCAGCTTAGAAAGCGGGGGCTCCTACGAGCAGTACTTC. The chain is built from TRBV7-2 and TRBJ2-7, with 8 bases lining up with TRBD2. V shed 1 base and J 0 bases; nucleotides not matched to a gene: 2. The CDR3 spans 15 residues. Germline-derived CDR1 and CDR2 are SGHTA and FQGNSA.

This clonotype was detected many times. V and J are TRBV9 and TRBJ2-3; 7 bases are a match to TRBD1. This CDR3 has 15 residues. Germline trimming cut 3 bases from V and 6 bases from J; bases unmatched to any gene: 10. Germline V CDR1 and CDR2: SGDLS, YYNGEE. DNA for the CDR3: TGTGCCAGCAGCGGGGAAGGGGGCAGCGCGGATACGCAGTATTTT. The encoded protein is CASSGEGGSADTQYF.

The chain carries TRBV6-1 and TRBJ2-5; weak D call: TRBD2 (6 bases). Trimming removed 5 bases at V and 5 bases at J, with 15 bases between. Looked up from germline, CDR1 is MNHNS and CDR2 is SASEGT. The CDR3 length is 14 residues. The CDR3 region is CASSPSWTTETQYF. The CDR3 DNA sequence: TGTGCCAGCAGTCCCTCCTGGACTACGGAGACCCAGTACTTC.

In this sample, this clonotype turned up many times. The chain couples TRBV7-8 to TRBJ2-4; D is unresolved. Deletions cut 1 base from V and 4 bases from J, with 11 bases between. The CDR3 length is 15 residues. Germline V gene data show CDR1 as SGHVS and CDR2 as FQNEAQ. CDR3 in DNA: TGTGCCAGCAGCTTAGGTCTTCCGGATAAAAACATTCAGTACTTC. Translating gives CASSLGLPDKNIQYF.

This clonotype was seen at least ten times. This chain uses TRBV7-2 with TRBJ2-7; D gene ambiguous. The CDR3 contains 14 residues. The V end was cut by 5 bases, the J end by 0 bases, with 11 bases between. CDR1 SGHTA and CDR2 FQGNSA come from the germline V gene. The CDR3 here is CASSRSVGSYEQYF. For the CDR3, the DNA is TGTGCCAGCAGCAGAAGTGTAGGCTCCTACGAGCAGTACTTC.

In this sample, this clonotype turned up many times. V gene TRBV5-1 combines with J gene TRBJ2-7; possibly TRBD2 for D (6 bases). V lost 7 bases and J lost 4, with 12 bases in between. The CDR3 extends over 12 amino acids. The germline V gene has CDR1 SGHRS and CDR2 YFSETQ. The CDR3 spells CASGRTLYEQYF. CDR3 DNA: TGCGCCAGCGGGAGGACACTTTACGAGCAGTACTTC.

The chain links TRBV7-9 to TRBJ2-7, with TRBD2 as a possible D gene (6 bases). This CDR3 is built from 16 residues. V lost 5 bases to trimming and J lost 0 bases, with 17 bases between them. The V gene's germline CDR1 is SEHNR and CDR2 FQNEAQ (reference sequence). As DNA, the CDR3 is TGTGCCAGCAGCGTCCCTCGGGGGTTTCTCTCCTACGAGCAGTACTTC. Translation gives CASSVPRGFLSYEQYF.

The chain joins TRBV12-3 or TRBV12-4 to TRBJ2-7, with TRBD2 matching 8 bases. V shed 7 bases, J shed 5 bases, and the junction held 4 bases outside the gene matches. The CDR3 covers 12 residues. The CDR3 here is CASTLAGNEQYF. The CDR3 DNA follows: TGTGCCAGCACCTTAGCGGGAAACGAGCAGTACTTC.